This T cell receptor (beta chain) came from a study of T cell responses to AZD1222 COVID-19 vaccine. Study-wide results and limits: Seropositive at baseline were only a handful of AZD1222 recipients. Donors were chiefly white British, with a greater number of females, and clonal diversity was perhaps underestimated. Reports indicate that nearly half of spike-specific TCRs are directed at unmutated variant regions.

Note on this clone: Its antigen remains unknown.

Clones were read by immunoSEQ multiplex PCR, and TCRdb kept only the in-frame ones, dropping some. The sample has about 180,000 clones; roughly 88% are singletons. The sequenced sample was peripheral blood, obtained on day 0 of AZD1222 vaccination. The clonotype was recovered from an adult in good health.

The CDR3 nucleotides are TGCAGTGCAACCCGGACAGAAAGCTACACCTTC. Translated: CSATRTESYTF. The rearrangement links TRBV20-1 to TRBJ1-2; possible D gene TRBD1, 6 bases. V gave up 6 bases and J gave up 9 bases, with 14 bases separating them. Germline V gene lookup returns CDR1 DFQATT and CDR2 SNEGSKA (reference sequence). This CDR3 has 11 residues.